The present T cell receptor beta chain was sequenced within a study of identical twins. Points from the study as a whole: Instead of following the same donors, the conclusions were based on cross-sectional statistical analysis. Fewer insertions were carried by abundant cord blood beta clonotypes, but none was seen in memory repertoires.

Via MiXCR, TCRdb re-called the 5' RACE reads, giving one row per CDR3 protein. The sample contains approximately 1.8 million distinct CDR3 sequences, 25% to 35% of which appear only once. This clonotype was found a few times. Its matching antigen is unknown. The sequenced sample was cord blood. This sequence originates from a newborn girl in good health.

The CDR3 sequence: CASRDRGGNEQFF. The CDR3 bases are TGTGCCAGCAGGGACAGGGGGGGGAATGAGCAGTTCTTC. The chain carries TRBV3-1 and TRBJ2-1, with 10 bases identical to TRBD1. The length of the CDR3 is 13 residues. V lost 6 bases to trimming and J lost 7 bases; unmatched junction nucleotides: 3. The germline V gene has CDR1 LGHDT and CDR2 YNNKEL (reference sequence).